Listed here are 25 T cell receptor beta chains from one sample, sequenced in a study of shared clonotypes between healthy human individuals. Libraries were prepared by immunoSEQ multiplex PCR; TCRdb keeps only in-frame clonotypes and omits some of them. The table lists some 2,500,000 clones, over 85% of them singletons. The sample consisted of naive CD4+ T cells from PBMCs. Subset in this sample: CD45RA+ positively selected. These receptors all come from a man younger than 35 in good health. Some clones in this sample may be carry-over from other donors' samples.

The chain joins TRBV6-1 to TRBJ1-1; TRBD1 aligns across 9 bases. CDR1 is MNHNS, CDR2 SASEGT, per germline. The CDR3 consists of 14 residues. V trimming: 6 bases; J trimming: 5 bases; junction bases outside the gene matches: 7. As DNA, the CDR3 is TGTGCCAGCAGGCGGGGACAGGGTTATACTGAAGCTTTCTTT. Amino acids: CASRRGQGYTEAFF.

The chain carries TRBV13 and TRBJ1-1, with 8 bases aligning to TRBD1. The CDR3 runs 17 residues. V was clipped by 5 bases and J by 1 base; unmatched bases: 12. The germline V gene encodes CDR1 PRHDT and CDR2 FYEKMQ (reference sequence). CDR3 in amino acids: CASSPPDRVWGNTEAFF. As DNA, the CDR3 is TGTGCCAGCAGCCCGCCGGACAGGGTTTGGGGGAACACTGAAGCTTTCTTT. The complete variable domain, with remaining parts taken from reference TRBV13 and TRBJ1-1, reads AAGVIQSPRHLIKEKRETATLKCYPIPRHDTVYWYQQGPGQDPQFLISFYEKMQSDKGSIPDRFSAQQFSDYHSELNMSSLELGDSALYFCASSPPDRVWGNTEAFFGQGTRLTVV.

This chain joins TRBV20-1 and TRBJ1-2, with D unresolved. The CDR3 is made up of 11 amino acids. The V and J ends lost 6 bases and 7 bases respectively, with 12 bases between them. The V gene's germline CDR1 is DFQATT and CDR2 SNEGSKA (reference sequence). The CDR3 reads CSAAELGGYTF. CDR3 bases: TGCAGTGCCGCTGAGCTAGGTGGCTACACCTTC.

This chain joins TRBV6-1 and TRBJ2-7, with D tentatively TRBD1 (5 bases). This CDR3 has 11 amino acids. Trimming stripped 6 bases from V and 3 bases from J, with 6 bases between. Germline lookup yields CDR1 MNHNS and CDR2 SASEGT. In nucleotides, the CDR3 is TGTGCCAGCAGACAGGTCTACGAGCAGTACTTC. Protein: CASRQVYEQYF.

In its sample, this clone was seen a few times. The rearrangement joins TRBV29-1 to TRBJ1-1; D is ambiguous. Germline assignment: CDR1 SQVTM and CDR2 ANQGSEA. There are 11 residues in the CDR3. V was pared by 7 bases and J by 1 base, with 7 bases between. Here the CDR3 reads CSGQWNTEAFF. The CDR3 coding sequence is TGCAGCGGGCAGTGGAACACTGAAGCTTTCTTT.

The chain has TRBV2 and TRBJ2-7, with a possible D match to TRBD2 (6 bases). The CDR3 runs 14 residues. From germline, CDR1 is SNHLY and CDR2 FYNNEI. Trimming took 1 base from V and 4 from J, leaving 11 bases between them. The CDR3 is CASSEEGGKYEQYF. CDR3 bases: TGTGCCAGCAGTGAAGAGGGCGGGAAGTACGAGCAGTACTTC.

V is TRBV4-1 and J is TRBJ2-7, with TRBD1 identical over 7 bases. The ends lost 3 bases at V and 2 bases at J; junction bases unmatched: 10. Germline assignment: CDR1 MGHRA and CDR2 YSYEKL. CDR3 length: 16 amino acids. The CDR3 reads CASSQQPGQTAYEQYF. The CDR3 DNA is TGCGCCAGCAGCCAGCAGCCGGGACAGACCGCCTACGAGCAGTACTTC.

The V and J genes are TRBV18 and TRBJ2-3, with 14 bases aligning to TRBD2. CDR1 and CDR2 from the germline V gene are KGHSH and LQKENI. Trimming cost V 3 bases and J 7 bases; bases outside gene matches: 6. The CDR3 covers 16 residues. DNA for the CDR3: TGTGCCAGCTCACCCGGGACTAGCGGGAGCTTAAATACGCAGTATTTT. This gives the protein CASSPGTSGSLNTQYF.

V and J are TRBV29-1 and TRBJ2-6, with TRBD1 identical over 8 bases. The germline V gene encodes CDR1 SQVTM and CDR2 ANQGSEA. CDR3 length: 17 residues. Trimming removed 4 bases from V and 1 base from J; junction bases left unmatched: 9. CDR3 sequence: CSVVVGQVFSGANVLTF. Here the CDR3 DNA reads TGCAGCGTTGTAGTGGGACAGGTCTTTTCTGGGGCCAACGTCCTGACTTTC.

The chain employs TRBV10-3 and TRBJ1-3; D uncertain. Trimming removed 4 bases at V and 10 bases at J, with 17 bases between. The CDR3 runs to 14 residues. CDR1 and CDR2 from the germline V gene are ENHRY and SYGVKD. Here the CDR3 DNA reads TGTGCCATCAGTGTTCGTGAAATAGTGGGGACCATATATTTT. Translation gives CAISVREIVGTIYF.

The chain has TRBV6-5 and TRBJ2-7, with TRBD2 matching 8 bases. CDR1 is MNHEY, CDR2 SVGAGI, per germline. This CDR3 is 14 amino acids long. The V and J ends lost 8 bases and 2 bases, in that order; junction bases with no gene match: 8. CDR3 amino acids: CASLPGLGAYEQYF. CDR3 coding DNA: TGTGCCAGCCTCCCGGGACTAGGGGCCTACGAGCAGTACTTC.

Note on this clone: This specimen includes other DNA sequences encoding the same CDR3. The chain links TRBV5-4 to TRBJ2-5; D remains ambiguous. The CDR3 extends over 13 amino acids. Trimming removed 4 bases from V and 2 bases from J, with 9 bases in between. The V gene's germline CDR1 is SGHNT and CDR2 YYREEE (reference sequence). DNA for the CDR3: TGTGCCAGCAGCGCCGGACGGCAAGAGACCCAGTACTTC. Its translation is CASSAGRQETQYF.

The rearrangement uses TRBV6-5 and TRBJ1-2; 9 nucleotides align to TRBD1. In germline, CDR1 is MNHEY, CDR2 SVGAGI. The CDR3 sequence is 12 residues long. The V gene end was trimmed by 6 bases and the J gene end by 10 bases; junction bases not matched to a gene: 6. CDR3 loop: CASRTGQGLYTF. For the CDR3, the DNA is TGTGCCAGCAGAACGGGACAGGGTCTCTACACCTTC.

The chain has TRBV5-1 and TRBJ2-6, with TRBD1 identical over 7 bases. Germline V gene data show CDR1 as SGHRS and CDR2 as YFSETQ. CDR3 length: 15 residues. V lost 4 bases, J lost 1 base, and 2 bases stayed unmatched. This CDR3 reads CASSPTGSGANVLTF. The CDR3, as DNA: TGCGCCAGCAGCCCGACAGGGTCTGGGGCCAACGTCCTGACTTTC.

J is TRBJ2-7 and V is TRBV18; the match to TRBD2 covers 8 bases. This CDR3 is 13 amino acids long. The V gene's germline CDR1 is KGHSH and CDR2 LQKENI. With V trimmed by 3 bases and J by 7 bases, 5 bases remained unmatched. DNA of the CDR3: TGTGCCAGCTCACCGCGGGGGGCGTGGGAGCAGTACTTC. Amino acid sequence: CASSPRGAWEQYF.

This clone appeared a single time. V gene TRBV4-1 combines with J gene TRBJ2-3; D gene unclear. Germline CDR1 reads MGHRA; CDR2 reads YSYEKL. The CDR3 is 13 amino acids. V lost 1 base to trimming and J lost 7 bases, with 9 bases between them. The CDR3 nucleotides are TGCGCCAGCAGCCAAGGTTTGGAAAATACGCAGTATTTT. This sequence encodes CASSQGLENTQYF.

The V and J genes are TRBV4-1 and TRBJ2-6; no definite D call. Germline V CDR1 and CDR2: MGHRA, YSYEKL. The CDR3 is 17 amino acids. Trimming left V 4 bases short and J 3 bases short, with 16 bases between. CDR3 DNA: TGCGCCAGCAGCCCAAGTGAGGTTTTGGGTGGGGCCAACGTCCTGACTTTC. Encoded protein: CASSPSEVLGGANVLTF.

The chain carries TRBV30 and TRBJ1-6, with 9 bases lining up with TRBD1. CDR1 and CDR2 (germline): GTSNPN, SVGIG (reference sequence). The V segment lost 5 bases and the J segment 0 bases; nucleotides outside the gene matches: 2. The CDR3 is made up of 15 amino acids. The DNA for the CDR3 is TGTGCCTGGGGACAGGGGAGCTCCTATAATTCACCCCTCCACTTT. Its translation: CAWGQGSSYNSPLHF.

This chain joins TRBV7-8 and TRBJ2-2; a weak D match, TRBD2 (6 bases). The CDR3 totals 15 residues. The ends were cut back, 1 base at V and 7 bases at J, with 13 bases in the middle. Per germline, CDR1 SGHVS and CDR2 FQNEAQ. The chain's CDR3 is CASSLDRRAGGELFF. The CDR3 nucleotides are TGTGCCAGCAGCTTAGATCGGAGGGCGGGCGGGGAGCTGTTTTTT.

The chain uses TRBV30 and TRBJ1-5; tentative D call: TRBD1 (5 bases). Looked up from germline, CDR1 is GTSNPN and CDR2 is SVGIG (reference sequence). Trimming removed 0 bases from V and 0 bases from J, with 12 bases in between. This CDR3 is 16 amino acids long. As DNA, the CDR3 is TGTGCCTGGAGTGTACGGGGCAAAAATAGCAATCAGCCCCAGCATTTT. This encodes CAWSVRGKNSNQPQHF. Based on the CDR3 plus reference TRBV30 and TRBJ1-5, the full variable domain is SQTIHQWPATLVQPVGSPLSLECTVEGTSNPNLYWYRQAAGRGLQLLFYSVGIGQISSEVPQNLSASRPQDRQFILSSKKLLLSDSGFYLCAWSVRGKNSNQPQHFGDGTRLSIL.

The gene calls are TRBV6-5 and TRBJ1-2; TRBD1 aligns across 12 bases. Germline V CDR1 and CDR2: MNHEY, SVGAGI. With 5 bases clipped from V and 8 bases from J, the junction kept 9 bases outside the gene matches. The CDR3 totals 15 residues. CDR3 DNA: TGTGCCAGCAGTGGCCGGGACAGGGGGCGACGGGGCTACACCTTC. Protein: CASSGRDRGRRGYTF.

The count of this clone is one. This sequence joins TRBV7-7 and TRBJ1-1, with a tentative D call TRBD1 (5 bases). CDR1 SSHAT and CDR2 FNYEAQ come from the germline V gene (reference sequence). Trimming removed 5 bases from V and 4 bases from J, with 11 bases in between. The CDR3 spans 13 residues. This CDR3 is CASSRDPGTEAFF. The CDR3 DNA is TGTGCCAGCAGCCGGGACCCGGGCACTGAAGCTTTCTTT.

The chain has TRBV7-9 and TRBJ2-2; D is perhaps TRBD1 (5 bases). Germline loops: CDR1 SEHNR, CDR2 FQNEAQ (reference sequence). This CDR3 comprises 14 residues. V was clipped by 5 bases and J by 5 bases, with 12 bases between them. The CDR3 DNA reads as TGTGCCAGCAGCCACCTCGGACATACCGGGGAGCTGTTTTTT. Amino acids: CASSHLGHTGELFF.

This clone was recorded once. V is TRBV7-9 and J is TRBJ1-2; TRBD1 is a possible D gene (5 bases). The CDR3 length is 14 residues. Trimming shortened V by 4 bases and J by 8 bases, and 17 bases separated the two germline ends. Germline-derived CDR1 and CDR2 are SEHNR and FQNEAQ (reference sequence). The CDR3 here is CASSYSGRTSGYTF. The CDR3, as DNA: TGTGCCAGCAGCTATTCAGGGCGGACCTCGGGCTACACCTTC.

This rearrangement joins TRBV28 to TRBJ1-1; D ambiguous. Germline V gene data show CDR1 as MDHEN and CDR2 as SYDVKM. The V and J ends lost 2 bases and 6 bases respectively, with 13 bases between them. This CDR3 is 14 amino acids long. The CDR3 is CASSLPSVLAEAFF. In DNA form, the CDR3 reads TGTGCCAGCAGTTTACCCTCCGTCCTCGCTGAAGCTTTCTTT.